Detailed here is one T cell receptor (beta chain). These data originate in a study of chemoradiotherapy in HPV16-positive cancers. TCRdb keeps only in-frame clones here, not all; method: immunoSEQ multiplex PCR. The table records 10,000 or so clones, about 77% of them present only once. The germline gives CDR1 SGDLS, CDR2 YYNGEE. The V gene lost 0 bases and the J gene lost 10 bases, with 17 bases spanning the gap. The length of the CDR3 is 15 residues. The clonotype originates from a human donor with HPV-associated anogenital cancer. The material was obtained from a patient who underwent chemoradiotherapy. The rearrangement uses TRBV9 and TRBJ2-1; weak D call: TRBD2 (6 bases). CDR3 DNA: TGTGCCAGCAGCGTAGGGGGGGTTGGCGCAATAGAGCAGTTCTTC. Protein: CASSVGGVGAIEQFF. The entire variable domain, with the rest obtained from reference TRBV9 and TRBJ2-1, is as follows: DSGVTQTPKHLITATGQRVTLRCSPRSGDLSVYWYQQSLDQGLQFLIQYYNGEERAKGNILERFSAQQFPDLHSELNLSSLELGDSALYFCASSVGGVGAIEQFFGPGTRLTVL.